The next 28 T cell receptor beta chains were all read from a single sample in a study of blood T cell repertoires in COVID-19 (dated by TCRdb to between 2020 and 2021). To prepare the library, the immunoSEQ multiplex PCR assay was applied. TCRdb stores this immuneACCESS table with in-frame sequences only. Part of the clones is absent; in the studies checked, under half of the shortfall reflects unresolved V genes, and no reason is known for the rest. The table for this sample lists about 310,000 clones; about nine tenths of them were counted only once. The ten top clones hold 2.5% to 3% of the sample. The specimen sequenced was peripheral blood. The source of these receptors is a woman younger than 45 with COVID-19, enrolled during active disease.

This rearrangement joins TRBV29-1 to TRBJ1-3; 8 nucleotides agree with TRBD1. Germline assignment: CDR1 SQVTM and CDR2 ANQGSEA. With V trimmed by 4 bases and J by 4 bases, 3 bases remained unmatched. CDR3 length equals 13 residues. This chain's CDR3 is CSVVYRGGNTIYF. CDR3 in DNA: TGCAGCGTTGTATACAGGGGGGGAAACACCATATATTTT. Full variable domain (remainder filled in from reference TRBV29-1 and TRBJ1-3): SAVISQKPSRDICQRGTSLTIQCQVDSQVTMMFWYRQQPGQSLTLIATANQGSEATYESGFVIDKFPISRPNLTFSTLTVSNMSPEDSSIYLCSVVYRGGNTIYFGEGSWLTVV.

This chain links TRBV6-5 with TRBJ1-2, with TRBD1 matching over 9 bases. The CDR3 consists of 15 residues. V lost 5 bases, J lost 2 bases, and 6 bases stayed unmatched. Per the germline V gene, CDR1 is MNHEY and CDR2 is SVGAGI. In DNA, the CDR3 is TGTGCCAGCAGTACCGGGACAGGGAAAAACTATGGCTACACCTTC. Translation: CASSTGTGKNYGYTF.

V and J are TRBV19 and TRBJ1-2; 7 bases fit TRBD1. CDR1 and CDR2 (germline): LNHDA, SQIVND (reference sequence). Unmatched junction bases numbered 11, after V lost 6 bases and J lost 7 bases. This CDR3 has 14 amino acids. For the CDR3, the DNA is TGTGCCAGTAGGGAACAGGGGATTCGCTCTGGCTACACCTTC. Residues: CASREQGIRSGYTF.

The chain recombines TRBV10-3 with TRBJ2-1; 12 nucleotides line up with TRBD2. This CDR3 spans 18 amino acids. The ends lost 2 bases at V and 9 bases at J; junction bases unmatched: 14. Germline V gives CDR1 ENHRY, CDR2 SYGVKD. As DNA, the CDR3 is TGTGCCATCAGTGAGCTGCGACTAGCGGGGGATGTGCCCGGTGAGCAGTTCTTC. Translated: CAISELRLAGDVPGEQFF.

The rearrangement joins TRBV28 to TRBJ2-7, with 8 positions matching TRBD2. This CDR3 comprises 16 residues. Germline CDR1 and CDR2: MDHEN and SYDVKM. V shed 3 bases, J shed 0 bases, and the junction held 7 bases outside the gene matches. The CDR3 loop is CASSLAGGLNSYEQYF. CDR3 nucleotide sequence: TGTGCCAGCAGTTTGGCGGGAGGCCTGAACTCCTACGAGCAGTACTTC.

The chain links TRBV27 to TRBJ1-5, with TRBD1 matching 9 bases. Germline CDR1 is MNHEY and CDR2 is SMNVEV (reference sequence). CDR3 length: 14 residues. The ends lost 6 bases at V and 4 bases at J; junction bases unmatched: 4. This CDR3 reads CASSTGQGNQPQHF. The CDR3 bases are TGTGCCAGCAGCACAGGACAGGGGAATCAGCCCCAGCATTTT.

V gene TRBV5-8 combines with J gene TRBJ1-2, with TRBD1 matching over 7 bases. V shed 4 bases and J 4 bases; nucleotides not matched to a gene: 7. CDR3 size: 14 residues. In germline, CDR1 is SGHTS, CDR2 YDEGEE. In DNA form, the CDR3 reads TGTGCCAGCAGCCAATGGGACAGCGCCTATGGCTACACCTTC. Amino acids: CASSQWDSAYGYTF.

This clone was seen once. The J gene is TRBJ1-1, the V gene TRBV6-1, with TRBD1 identical over 8 bases. This CDR3 has 16 residues. Germline-derived CDR1 and CDR2 are MNHNS and SASEGT. The J segment lost 4 bases and the V segment lost 1 base, leaving 8 bases of the junction unmatched. The CDR3 region is CASSEDSQGVRTEAFF. The CDR3 DNA reads as TGTGCCAGCAGTGAAGATTCACAGGGGGTTCGCACTGAAGCTTTCTTT.

The chain combines TRBV18 with TRBJ2-3; 9 nucleotides line up with TRBD1. CDR3 size: 15 residues. The J segment lost 6 bases and the V segment lost 5 bases, leaving 9 bases of the junction unmatched. Germline V lookup: CDR1 KGHSH, CDR2 LQKENI. CDR3 loop: CASSSWDRVDDTQYF. CDR3 coding DNA: TGTGCCAGCTCATCTTGGGACAGGGTTGATGATACGCAGTATTTT. The full variable domain, with the rest looked up from reference TRBV18 and TRBJ2-3, is NAGVMQNPRHLVRRRGQEARLRCSPMKGHSHVYWYRQLPEEGLKFMVYLQKENIIDESGMPKERFSAEFPKEGPSILRIQQVVRGDSAAYFCASSSWDRVDDTQYFGPGTRLTVL.

The J gene is TRBJ1-2, the V gene TRBV6-5; D unresolved. Germline loops: CDR1 MNHEY, CDR2 SVGAGI. With 3 bases removed from V and 1 base from J, the gap between germline ends came to 6 bases. This CDR3 has 13 amino acids. Written as DNA, the CDR3 is TGTGCCAGCAGTTATACAGATAACTATGGCTACACCTTC. Its translation: CASSYTDNYGYTF.

V is TRBV4-2 and J is TRBJ2-1, with 8 nucleotides matching TRBD2. Germline trimming cut 0 bases from V and 3 bases from J; bases unmatched to any gene: 16. The CDR3 contains 20 residues. CDR1 and CDR2 (germline): LGHNA, YNFKEQ. CDR3: CASSQDIWLAGAGGYNEQFF. As DNA, the CDR3 is TGTGCCAGCAGCCAAGATATATGGCTAGCGGGTGCCGGAGGCTACAATGAGCAGTTCTTC.

The V gene is TRBV7-9, the J gene TRBJ2-7; 10 nucleotides agree with TRBD1. The CDR3 is 13 residues long. With V trimmed by 5 bases and J by 6 bases, 4 bases remained unmatched. Germline loops: CDR1 SEHNR, CDR2 FQNEAQ (reference sequence). Written as DNA, the CDR3 is TGTGCCAGCAGCCCCAGGGACAGGGGCGAGCAGTACTTC. Translating it yields CASSPRDRGEQYF. Together with reference TRBV7-9 and TRBJ2-7, the CDR3 gives the full variable domain: DTGVSQNPRHKITKRGQNVTFRCDPISEHNRLYWYRQTLGQGPEFLTYFQNEAQLEKSRLLSDRFSAERPKGSFSTLEIQRTEQGDSAMYLCASSPRDRGEQYFGPGTRLTVT.

The rearrangement joins TRBV19 to TRBJ1-2, with D hard to call. Trimming shortened V by 7 bases and J by 8 bases, and 14 bases separated the two germline ends. CDR3 length: 12 residues. The germline CDR1 and CDR2 sequences are LNHDA and SQIVND (reference sequence). CDR3 bases: TGTGCCAGTAACCACCCCCGGGAGGGCTACACCTTC. Protein sequence: CASNHPREGYTF. Looking up the rest from reference TRBV19 and TRBJ1-2 gives the full variable domain: DGGITQSPKYLFRKEGQNVTLSCEQNLNHDAMYWYRQDPGQGLRLIYYSQIVNDFQKGDIAEGYSVSREKKESFPLTVTSAQKNPTAFYLCASNHPREGYTFGSGTRLTVV.

This rearrangement joins TRBV12-3 or TRBV12-4 to TRBJ2-3; D is ambiguous. Trimming removed 7 bases from V and 4 bases from J, with 6 bases in between. This CDR3 is 11 amino acids long. The CDR3 DNA is TGTGCCAGCATGTTCTCAGATACGCAGTATTTT. It is translated as CASMFSDTQYF.

This clone has a single count. V is TRBV28 and J is TRBJ1-6, with a possible D match to TRBD1 (6 bases). The CDR3 is 14 residues long. Trimming pared 11 bases from V and 13 bases from J, leaving 24 bases between. Per germline, CDR1 MDHEN and CDR2 SYDVKM. The CDR3 nucleotides are TGTGCCGTAATCGACGGGACACTCCAAGGGCCCCTCCACTTT. This translates into CAVIDGTLQGPLHF.

V gene TRBV19 combines with J gene TRBJ1-4; D unresolved. Germline V gives CDR1 LNHDA, CDR2 SQIVND (reference sequence). This CDR3 contains 15 residues. V was clipped by 6 bases and J by 0 bases, with 11 bases between them. The DNA for the CDR3 is TGTGCCAGTAGCAACTCCAGGACAACTAATGAAAAACTGTTTTTT. Protein sequence: CASSNSRTTNEKLFF.

This chain joins TRBV14 and TRBJ1-6; D remains ambiguous. The CDR3 covers 15 residues. Deletions cut 2 bases from V and 8 bases from J, with 13 bases between. CDR1 and CDR2 (germline): SGHDN, FVKESK. The CDR3, as DNA: TGTGCCAGCAGCCAATCCAGGTCAGTCTATTCACCCCTCCACTTT. It codes for CASSQSRSVYSPLHF.

This clone was observed once. This chain connects TRBV6-5 to TRBJ2-7; perhaps TRBD2 as D (6 bases). The ends were cut back, 4 bases at V and 2 bases at J, with 18 bases in the middle. CDR1 and CDR2 from the germline V gene are MNHEY and SVGAGI. This CDR3 contains 16 residues. The CDR3 loop reads CASSSLGGRDTYEQYF. CDR3 DNA: TGTGCCAGCAGTTCTCTGGGGGGTAGGGATACCTACGAGCAGTACTTC.

CDR3 in DNA: TGTGCCAGCAGTGAAAATCGTCCAACGGGGACAGGGGGTCCCTACGAGCAGTACTTC. This encodes CASSENRPTGTGGPYEQYF. The V gene is TRBV2, the J gene TRBJ2-7; 11 positions agree with TRBD1. There are 19 residues in the CDR3. With 2 bases clipped from V and 2 bases from J, the junction kept 14 bases outside the gene matches. Germline assignment: CDR1 SNHLY and CDR2 FYNNEI.

J is TRBJ1-1 and V is TRBV3-1 (or the pseudogene TRBV3-2); D is possibly TRBD1 (6 bases). The germline V gene has CDR1 LGHDT and CDR2 YNNKEL (reference sequence). Trimming removed 2 bases from V and 1 base from J, with 14 bases in between. The CDR3 length is 16 residues. CDR3 amino acids: CASSQSPAGANTEAFF. In DNA form, the CDR3 reads TGTGCCAGCAGCCAATCCCCGGCAGGGGCGAACACTGAAGCTTTCTTT.

The chain has TRBV20-1 and TRBJ1-5; D ambiguous. Germline V gene lookup returns CDR1 DFQATT and CDR2 SNEGSKA (reference sequence). There are 13 residues in the CDR3. The V gene lost 3 bases and the J gene lost 5 bases, with 11 bases spanning the gap. CDR3 region: CSASASVDQPQHF. Here the CDR3 DNA reads TGCAGTGCTAGTGCGTCAGTTGATCAGCCCCAGCATTTT.

The chain combines TRBV10-3 with TRBJ2-7; tentative D call: TRBD2 (6 bases). Deletions cut 3 bases from V and 3 bases from J, with 21 bases between. The CDR3 sequence is 17 residues long. In germline, CDR1 is ENHRY, CDR2 SYGVKD. CDR3 protein: CAISDSIFGGLHYEQYF. Here the CDR3 DNA reads TGTGCCATCAGTGACTCCATATTCGGGGGATTGCACTACGAGCAGTACTTC.

A word on this clone: At one of its ends the junction is not consistent with the germline gene, which may arise from a read error. The chain combines TRBV6-1 with TRBJ1-3; perhaps TRBD1 as D (6 bases). The CDR3 spans 14 residues. Germline V gene sequence: CDR1 MNHNS, CDR2 SASEGT. The CDR3 sequence: CASTEQGPGNTIYF. For the CDR3, the DNA is TGTGCCAGCACTGAACAGGGTCCTGGAAACACCATATATTTT.

The J gene is TRBJ1-1, the V gene TRBV19, with 9 bases that match TRBD1. CDR3 length: 11 amino acids. The germline CDR1 and CDR2 sequences are LNHDA and SQIVND (reference sequence). V dropped 10 bases and J dropped 5; count of bases not matched to a gene: 2. The DNA of the CDR3 is TGTGCCACCGGACAGGGGACTGAAGCTTTCTTT. Translating it yields CATGQGTEAFF.

This chain connects TRBV19 to TRBJ1-5; 7 bases line up with TRBD1. V lost 6 bases and J lost 7; bases outside the gene matches: 15. The CDR3 consists of 16 residues. Germline V CDR1 and CDR2: LNHDA, SQIVND (reference sequence). This CDR3 reads CASSPSGDSRRQPQHF. Written as DNA, the CDR3 is TGTGCCAGTAGCCCATCTGGGGACAGTCGTCGCCAGCCCCAGCATTTT.

The chain uses TRBV28 and TRBJ2-5, with TRBD1 matching 7 bases. The germline V gene has CDR1 MDHEN and CDR2 SYDVKM. CDR3 size: 13 residues. V trimming: 6 bases; J trimming: 6 bases; junction bases outside the gene matches: 7. The CDR3 here is CASRWTGRKTQYF. DNA for the CDR3: TGTGCCAGCAGGTGGACAGGAAGGAAGACCCAGTACTTC.

V usage is TRBV9 and J usage is TRBJ2-6, with 9 bases identical to TRBD1. The CDR3 spans 17 residues. The germline CDR1 and CDR2 sequences are SGDLS and YYNGEE. The trim removed 4 bases at V and 0 bases at J, leaving 5 bases unmatched. The CDR3 DNA is TGTGCCAGCAGCCCTCGGGACAGGGTCTCTGGGGCCAACGTCCTGACTTTC. Protein sequence: CASSPRDRVSGANVLTF.

The rearrangement joins TRBV7-7 to TRBJ2-1, with 7 bases matching TRBD1. The CDR3 totals 13 residues. Germline-derived CDR1 and CDR2 are SSHAT and FNYEAQ (reference sequence). The ends lost 5 bases at V and 4 bases at J; junction bases unmatched: 2. CDR3 sequence (DNA): TGTGCCAGCAGCCAGGACAGGTACAATGAGCAGTTCTTC. Its protein is CASSQDRYNEQFF.